This T cell receptor beta chain appears in the sequencing data of a study of blood T cell repertoires in COVID-19. TCRdb's copy holds only in-frame clones and misses some; the assay was immunoSEQ multiplex PCR. The table lists approximately 200,000 clones, around nine tenths of them singletons, with 1.5% in the top ten. CDR3 size: 15 residues. Germline V CDR1 and CDR2: SNHLY, FYNNEI. V trimming: 7 bases; J trimming: 3 bases; junction bases outside the gene matches: 4. The sequenced sample consisted of peripheral blood. The clonotype was recovered from a man aged 18 to 29 with active or convalescent COVID-19. This sequence joins TRBV2 and TRBJ2-2, with TRBD2 matching 11 bases. CDR3 amino acids: CASTGLAVYTGELFF. The CDR3 bases are TGTGCCAGCACGGGACTAGCGGTATACACCGGGGAGCTGTTTTTT.